Following are 16 T cell receptor beta chains from one sample sequenced in a study of T cell responses to AZD1222 COVID-19 vaccine. Profiling relied on immunoSEQ multiplex PCR, and the TCRdb table lists in-frame clones only, not all of them. The table includes more than 150,000 clones, 80% to 95% detected once. Here the sequenced sample was peripheral blood, taken 28 days after the second AZD1222 dose. The receptors stem from an adult who received the AZD1222 COVID-19 vaccine.

The gene calls are TRBV7-9 and TRBJ1-2, with 9 bases lining up with TRBD1. The trim removed 7 bases at V and 8 bases at J, leaving 14 bases unmatched. CDR3 length equals 15 residues. Germline CDR1 is SEHNR and CDR2 is FQNEAQ (reference sequence). In nucleotides, the CDR3 is TGTGCCAGCACAAACCTAACAGGGGGCGTAGGCGGCTACACCTTC. This encodes CASTNLTGGVGGYTF.

The V and J genes are TRBV3-1 (or the pseudogene TRBV3-2) and TRBJ2-7; the D gene could be TRBD1 or TRBD2 (5 bases each). Germline-derived CDR1 and CDR2 are LGHDT and YNNKEL (reference sequence). This CDR3 has 12 amino acids. V lost 0 bases, J lost 6 bases, and 6 bases lay in between. In nucleotides, the CDR3 is TGTGCCAGCAGCCAAGAGGGGACCGAGCAGTACTTC. Its protein product is CASSQEGTEQYF.

The chain has TRBV6-1 and TRBJ1-6; D is unresolved. Germline assignment: CDR1 MNHNS and CDR2 SASEGT. The V end was cut by 6 bases, the J end by 13 bases, with 10 bases between. The CDR3 runs to 11 residues. CDR3: CASSLQSPLHF. The CDR3 DNA is TGTGCCAGCAGCTTACAATCGCCCCTCCACTTT.

The V and J genes are TRBV30 and TRBJ1-2; 8 bases are a match to TRBD1. The length of the CDR3 is 13 residues. V dropped 4 bases and J dropped 2; count of bases not matched to a gene: 3. Germline values: CDR1 GTSNPN, CDR2 SVGIG (reference sequence). CDR3 residues: CAWTGTGNYGYTF. The DNA for the CDR3 is TGTGCCTGGACTGGGACAGGCAACTATGGCTACACCTTC.

The V gene is TRBV7-9, the J gene TRBJ2-1; no clear D. In germline, CDR1 is SEHNR, CDR2 FQNEAQ (reference sequence). V gave up 5 bases and J gave up 5 bases, with 16 bases separating them. There are 15 residues in the CDR3. The DNA of the CDR3 is TGTGCCAGCAGCCGGCCCCCGGACCACGACAATGAGCAGTTCTTC. Protein sequence: CASSRPPDHDNEQFF.

V and J are TRBV2 and TRBJ2-1; D uncertain. This CDR3 region has 14 residues. Looked up from germline, CDR1 is SNHLY and CDR2 is FYNNEI. V lost 2 bases and J 8 bases, leaving 13 bases between the germline ends. The CDR3 DNA sequence: TGTGCCAGCAGTGAATATAAGGGTTGGGATGAGCAGTTCTTC. Amino acids: CASSEYKGWDEQFF.

J is TRBJ1-2 and V is TRBV3-1 (or the pseudogene TRBV3-2), with D possibly TRBD1 on 6 matching bases. Trimming took 5 bases from V and 0 from J, leaving 13 bases between them. CDR1 LGHDT and CDR2 YNNKEL come from the germline V gene (reference sequence). This CDR3 spans 15 amino acids. CDR3 DNA: TGTGCCAGCAGCGTTACAGGGAGGACTAACTATGGCTACACCTTC. Translation gives CASSVTGRTNYGYTF.

The V and J genes are TRBV5-4 and TRBJ2-3, with D perhaps TRBD1 (6 bases). The V end was cut by 2 bases, the J end by 6 bases, with 13 bases between. CDR1 SGHNT and CDR2 YYREEE come from the germline V gene (reference sequence). This CDR3 spans 14 amino acids. CDR3 sequence reads: CASSFGTGWDTQYF. CDR3 bases: TGTGCCAGCAGCTTCGGAACAGGGTGGGATACGCAGTATTTT. Variable domain in full (rest from reference TRBV5-4 and TRBJ2-3): ETGVTQSPTHLIKTRGQQVTLRCSSQSGHNTVSWYQQALGQGPQFIFQYYREEENGRGNFPPRFSGLQFPNYSSELNVNALELDDSALYLCASSFGTGWDTQYFGPGTRLTVL.

The chain carries TRBV30 and TRBJ1-3, with unresolved D. The CDR3 runs to 12 residues. Germline V gene lookup returns CDR1 GTSNPN and CDR2 SVGIG (reference sequence). Trimming stripped 2 bases from V and 0 bases from J, with 2 bases between. The CDR3 sequence is CAWSSSGNTIYF. The CDR3 DNA reads TGTGCCTGGAGTTCCTCTGGAAACACCATATATTTT.

In this sample, this clone turned up once. J is TRBJ2-5 and V is TRBV15; tentatively, D is TRBD2 (7 bases). Looked up from germline, CDR1 is LNHNV and CDR2 is YYDKDF (reference sequence). Trimming took off 7 bases at V and 4 bases at J, with 16 bases between the two ends. The CDR3 extends over 14 amino acids. As DNA, the CDR3 is TGTGCCACCAAGTCGGGGGGCCCGCGAGAGACCCAGTACTTC. Translating gives CATKSGGPRETQYF.

The V gene is TRBV7-2, the J gene TRBJ2-2, with a weak D call TRBD2 (5 bases). Germline loops: CDR1 SGHTA, CDR2 FQGNSA. Trimming took off 1 base at V and 9 bases at J, with 9 bases between the two ends. The CDR3 is 13 amino acids. The DNA of the CDR3 is TGTGCCAGCAGCTTAGGGACGGGAAGGGAGCTGTTTTTT. This codes for CASSLGTGRELFF.

The chain has TRBV5-1 and TRBJ2-3, with 7 positions matching TRBD2. CDR1 SGHRS and CDR2 YFSETQ come from the germline V gene. This CDR3 region has 14 residues. V was pared by 3 bases and J by 3 bases, with 4 bases of the junction left unmatched. The CDR3 spells CASSWAGVTDTQYF. CDR3 coding DNA: TGCGCCAGCAGCTGGGCGGGAGTAACAGATACGCAGTATTTT.

The CDR3 here is CASSQEGARGYEQFF. CDR3 nucleotides: TGTGCCAGCAGCCAAGAAGGAGCCCGGGGGTATGAGCAGTTCTTC. The V call is TRBV4-2, the J call TRBJ2-1, with a tentative D call TRBD2 (6 bases). From germline, CDR1 is LGHNA and CDR2 YNFKEQ. Trimming took off 0 bases at V and 8 bases at J, with 14 bases between the two ends. The CDR3 runs 15 residues.

This chain connects TRBV6-5 to TRBJ1-3; D is perhaps TRBD1 (6 bases). V was shortened by 0 bases and J by 3 bases, with 12 bases between the two germline ends. The CDR3 is 16 amino acids. CDR1 MNHEY and CDR2 SVGAGI come from the germline V gene. CDR3 loop: CASSYSGGGGGNTIYF. In nucleotides, the CDR3 is TGTGCCAGCAGTTACTCCGGAGGAGGGGGTGGAAACACCATATATTTT.

This chain joins TRBV5-4 and TRBJ2-2; weak D call: TRBD2 (6 bases). There are 15 residues in the CDR3. V was pared by 4 bases and J by 1 base, with 11 bases between. CDR1 SGHNT and CDR2 YYREEE come from the germline V gene (reference sequence). CDR3 sequence reads: CASSDRRGNTGELFF. CDR3 in DNA: TGTGCCAGCAGCGATAGGCGGGGGAACACCGGGGAGCTGTTTTTT.

This clone was detected once. This chain uses TRBV7-2 with TRBJ2-7, with a possible D match to TRBD2 (6 bases). V dropped 0 bases and J dropped 3 bases, with 15 bases sitting between them. This CDR3 contains 16 residues. Germline CDR1 reads SGHTA; CDR2 reads FQGNSA. CDR3 sequence (DNA): TGTGCCAGCAGCTTAGCGGGGGGTGACTACGACTACGAGCAGTACTTC. Protein sequence: CASSLAGGDYDYEQYF.